This section outlines one T cell receptor (beta chain) sequence together with its context. The data originate from a study of cytomegalovirus exposure and HLA in healthy donors. The CDR3 is made up of 17 amino acids. Losses at the gene ends were 0 bases for V and 1 base for J; bases not matched to a gene: 6. Germline CDR1 and CDR2: LGHNA and YSLEER. PCR used 60 Vbeta primers and 13 Jbeta primers. Here immunoSEQ multiplex PCR was the method, and the copy in TCRdb shows in-frame clones only, minus some. This table holds fewer than 100,000 clones. Source material: PBMCs. V and J are TRBV4-3 and TRBJ1-2, with TRBD1 matching over 9 bases. This clonotype was sampled from a man aged 45 to 65 in good health and CMV-seronegative. CDR3 sequence (DNA): TGCGCCAGCAGCCAAGATTTAGGGACAGGGAGTAACTATGGCTACACCTTC. As protein: CASSQDLGTGSNYGYTF.